The T cell receptor beta chain described here comes from a study of shared clonotypes between healthy human individuals. About this clone: Antigen specificity is unknown.

The CDR3 is 15 amino acids. Germline CDR1 and CDR2: SGHRS and YFSETQ. The V end lost 4 bases, the J end lost 4 bases, and 17 bases lay between the germline ends. Study-level points and caveats: For sorted subsets, rarefaction showed incomplete sequencing despite large depth.

All donors were Caucasian adults living in Nashville, Tennessee. TCRdb keeps only in-frame clones here, not all; method: immunoSEQ multiplex PCR. Altogether 2 million to 2.5 million clones are present, under 97% being singletons, with the ten largest covering about 0.13%. Sequences were obtained from naive CD4+ T cells sorted from blood. Subset denoted: CD45RA+ positively selected. The J gene is TRBJ1-2, the V gene TRBV5-1, with D possibly being TRBD1 (5 bases). The TCR comes from a man aged 18 to 29 in good health. The DNA of the CDR3 is TGCGCCAGCAGCCTAACGGGGCAGGGAGGCTATGGCTACACCTTC. Its translation: CASSLTGQGGYGYTF.